The 15 T cell receptor beta chains in this list originate from one sample, sequenced in a study of T cells in Graves' hyperthyroidism and ophthalmopathy. RNA transcripts provided the source from which TCR beta CDR3 regions were amplified. When the TCR CDR3 underwent first-round RT-PCR, the HTBI primer set was used. MiXCR, run by TCRdb on the multiplex PCR reads, gives a single entry per CDR3 protein. The profile shows more than 550,000 distinct CDR3 sequences, 18% of them singletons. Sequenced material: blood. The receptors stem from a woman aged 50 to 60 with Graves' hyperthyroidism that later progressed to Graves' ophthalmopathy.

This clonotype was counted a few times. The chain couples TRBV5-1 to TRBJ2-7, with 8 positions matching TRBD1. The germline gives CDR1 SGHRS, CDR2 YFSETQ. The V gene end was trimmed by 2 bases and the J gene end by 3 bases; junction bases not matched to a gene: 7. This CDR3 contains 15 residues. DNA of the CDR3: TGCGCCAGCAGCTTAGTCCCGGGACAGGACTACGAGCAGTACTTC. It yields the protein CASSLVPGQDYEQYF.

This clonotype was observed a few times. The chain's CDR3 is CASSLNRGHYGYTF. DNA of the CDR3: TGTGCCAGCAGTCTCAACAGGGGGCACTATGGCTACACCTTC. The V and J genes are TRBV27 and TRBJ1-2; TRBD1 aligns across 9 bases. The germline V gene encodes CDR1 MNHEY and CDR2 SMNVEV (reference sequence). CDR3 length equals 14 residues. V trimming: 5 bases; J trimming: 3 bases; junction bases outside the gene matches: 4.

The V and J genes are TRBV19 and TRBJ1-4, with D maybe TRBD1 (6 bases). Germline assignment: CDR1 LNHDA and CDR2 SQIVND (reference sequence). The CDR3 is 12 amino acids. Trimming took 6 bases from V and 8 from J, leaving 10 bases between them. The CDR3, as DNA: TGTGCCAGTAGATGGCAGGGGGAAAAACTGTTTTTT. Its protein is CASRWQGEKLFF.

This clonotype was detected only a few times. V usage is TRBV10-3 and J usage is TRBJ2-3; 11 nucleotides line up with TRBD2. This CDR3 is 15 amino acids long. V lost 6 bases and J lost 2; bases outside the gene matches: 4. The germline gives CDR1 ENHRY, CDR2 SYGVKD. CDR3 sequence: CAIRLAGELTDTQYF. The CDR3 DNA is TGTGCCATCAGACTAGCGGGGGAGCTCACAGATACGCAGTATTTT.

This clonotype was recorded a few times. The gene calls are TRBV7-9 and TRBJ2-7; maybe TRBD1 (6 bases). This CDR3 spans 13 amino acids. Germline CDR1 is SEHNR and CDR2 is FQNEAQ (reference sequence). Trimming removed 5 bases at V and 4 bases at J, with 12 bases between. For the CDR3, the DNA is TGTGCCAGCAGCCCCCGAGGACAGTACGAGCAGTACTTC. Encoded protein: CASSPRGQYEQYF. Based on the CDR3 plus reference TRBV7-9 and TRBJ2-7, the full variable domain is DTGVSQNPRHKITKRGQNVTFRCDPISEHNRLYWYRQTLGQGPEFLTYFQNEAQLEKSRLLSDRFSAERPKGSFSTLEIQRTEQGDSAMYLCASSPRGQYEQYFGPGTRLTVT.

This clonotype was seen repeatedly, ten times or more. The chain couples TRBV12-3 or TRBV12-4 to TRBJ2-7, with D possibly being TRBD1 (5 bases). The CDR3 is 14 residues long. The V and J ends lost 3 bases and 2 bases respectively, with 11 bases between them. Here the CDR3 DNA reads TGTGCCAGCAGTTTGCCGGGCAGGGCCTACGAGCAGTACTTC. Translating it yields CASSLPGRAYEQYF.

This clonotype was detected ten times or more. The chain carries TRBV12-3 or TRBV12-4 and TRBJ2-5, with D uncertain. V lost 10 bases, J lost 0 bases, and 6 bases lay in between. The CDR3 consists of 11 residues. The CDR3 loop reads CAIGYQETQYF. The CDR3, as DNA: TGTGCCATAGGGTACCAAGAGACCCAGTACTTC.

This clonotype was counted ten times or more. Here the CDR3 reads CAAGRAADTEAFF. The CDR3 bases are TGTGCCGCTGGGCGGGCGGCCGACACTGAAGCTTTCTTT. The rearrangement uses TRBV19 and TRBJ1-1; D is unresolved. V shed 11 bases and J shed 3 bases, with 16 bases lying between them. CDR1 and CDR2 (germline): LNHDA, SQIVND (reference sequence). The CDR3 is 13 amino acids. The variable domain in full, with the rest retrieved from reference TRBV19 and TRBJ1-1, is DGGITQSPKYLFRKEGQNVTLSCEQNLNHDAMYWYRQDPGQGLRLIYYSQIVNDFQKGDIAEGYSVSREKKESFPLTVTSAQKNPTAFYLCAAGRAADTEAFFGQGTRLTVV.

In this sample, this clonotype turned up a few times. The conserved phenylalanine or tryptophan is not found at the CDR3 terminus, so this likely reflects a read error. The chain links TRBV2 to TRBJ2-2, with TRBD1 as a possible D gene (5 bases). V was clipped by 6 bases and J by 7 bases, with 9 bases between them. CDR1 SNHLY and CDR2 FYNNEI come from the germline V gene. The CDR3 consists of 12 residues. CDR3 in amino acids: CASRPGLGELFS. In DNA, the CDR3 is TGTGCCAGCAGGCCAGGGCTCGGGGAGCTGTTTTCT.

This clonotype was seen at least ten times. This chain connects TRBV12-3 or TRBV12-4 to TRBJ2-2; 10 bases fit TRBD2. The J segment lost 1 base and the V segment lost 3 bases, leaving 8 bases of the junction unmatched. There are 18 residues in the CDR3. This chain's CDR3 is CASSFYSGGRRNTGELFF. The DNA for the CDR3 is TGTGCCAGCAGTTTTTATAGCGGGGGGCGTCGGAACACCGGGGAGCTGTTTTTT.

This clonotype was recorded many times. This chain joins TRBV6-1 and TRBJ2-1; the match to TRBD2 covers 7 bases. The V gene end was trimmed by 6 bases and the J gene end by 2 bases; junction bases not matched to a gene: 10. Germline V gene data show CDR1 as MNHNS and CDR2 as SASEGT. CDR3 size: 16 residues. The CDR3 coding sequence is TGTGCCAGCAGCCCCCTGGGGGGGGGAGCCTACAATGAGCAGTTCTTC. Protein: CASSPLGGGAYNEQFF.

The V call is TRBV5-1, the J call TRBJ2-1, with a tentative D call TRBD1 (6 bases). V was clipped by 7 bases and J by 3 bases, with 17 bases between them. CDR1 SGHRS and CDR2 YFSETQ come from the germline V gene. CDR3 length equals 15 residues. The CDR3 DNA reads TGCGCCAGCGACCCCATGGGGGCCAACTACAATGAGCAGTTCTTC. Protein sequence: CASDPMGANYNEQFF.

The chain links TRBV3-1 to TRBJ1-2, with a tentative D call TRBD1 (5 bases). CDR1 LGHDT and CDR2 YNNKEL come from the germline V gene (reference sequence). Trimming shortened V by 0 bases and J by 0 bases, and 8 bases separated the two germline ends. The CDR3 extends over 15 amino acids. The CDR3 region is CASSQDGAANYGYTF. The CDR3, as DNA: TGTGCCAGCAGCCAAGATGGGGCGGCTAACTATGGCTACACCTTC.

This clonotype was observed many times. J is TRBJ1-2 and V is TRBV11-2; D possibly corresponds to TRBD1 (5 bases). The CDR3 is 13 residues long. Germline V gene data show CDR1 as SGHAT and CDR2 as FQNNGV. Trimming took 5 bases from V and 5 from J, leaving 12 bases between them. The chain's CDR3 is CASSMDMDYGYTF. CDR3 DNA sequence: TGTGCCAGCAGCATGGACATGGATTATGGCTACACCTTC.

Points on this clonotype: Just one base apart from a much larger clone, this may be a read error. The chain links TRBV12-3 or TRBV12-4 to TRBJ1-1; 9 bases align to TRBD1. The CDR3 length is 13 residues. The V segment lost 5 bases and the J segment 13 bases; nucleotides outside the gene matches: 11. The CDR3 DNA is TGTGCCAGCAGTCGTTCCGGGACAGGGAGGATTTTCTTT. This codes for CASSRSGTGRIFF.